These 6 T cell receptor beta chains originate from one sample sequenced in a study of T cell responses to AZD1222 COVID-19 vaccine. Assay: immunoSEQ multiplex PCR; the TCRdb copy retains only in-frame clones and omits some. This table holds about 140,000 clones, 80% to 95% found once. The sequencing here drew on peripheral blood, taken on day 0 of AZD1222 vaccination. Receptors were obtained from an adult in good health.

The V gene is TRBV14, the J gene TRBJ2-5; D perhaps matches TRBD2 (5 bases). Germline CDR1 is SGHDN and CDR2 is FVKESK. This CDR3 is built from 16 residues. Deletions cut 1 base from V and 3 bases from J, with 15 bases between. CDR3 nucleotides: TGTGCCAGCAGCCAAGGCTACTTCCTGACTAAAGAGACCCAGTACTTC. This gives the protein CASSQGYFLTKETQYF.

This clone has a single count. V and J are TRBV29-1 and TRBJ2-3; D tentatively reads TRBD1 or TRBD2 (5 bases each). Between the trimmed V and J ends, which lost 2 bases and 8 bases, there was a span of 8 bases. CDR3 length: 11 residues. The germline CDR1 and CDR2 sequences are SQVTM and ANQGSEA. CDR3 DNA sequence: TGCAGCGTTGAATCCGGGACTACGCAGTATTTT. Its translation is CSVESGTTQYF.

The rearrangement joins TRBV5-1 to TRBJ2-7; D gene ambiguous. Trimming left V 6 bases short and J 0 bases short, with 10 bases between. The CDR3 is 13 residues long. CDR1 is SGHRS, CDR2 YFSETQ, per germline. CDR3 sequence reads: CASTPGSSYEQYF. The CDR3 DNA follows: TGCGCCAGCACCCCGGGTTCCTCCTACGAGCAGTACTTC. The whole variable domain, filled in from reference TRBV5-1 and TRBJ2-7, reads KAGVTQTPRYLIKTRGQQVTLSCSPISGHRSVSWYQQTPGQGLQFLFEYFSETQRNKGNFPGRFSGRQFSNSRSEMNVSTLELGDSALYLCASTPGSSYEQYFGPGTRLTVT.

This rearrangement joins TRBV3-1 (or the pseudogene TRBV3-2) to TRBJ1-1; 8 bases fit TRBD1. With 4 bases clipped from V and 4 bases from J, the junction kept 11 bases outside the gene matches. Per germline, CDR1 LGHDT and CDR2 YNNKEL (reference sequence). This CDR3 has 16 amino acids. The CDR3 DNA sequence: TGTGCCAGCAGCCCGACTTGGGACAGGTCGCTCACTGAAGCTTTCTTT. Translating gives CASSPTWDRSLTEAFF.

The V call is TRBV7-2, the J call TRBJ2-3; D might be TRBD2 (7 bases). CDR3 length equals 17 residues. Trimming cost V 3 bases and J 5 bases, with 21 bases left between them. The germline V gene has CDR1 SGHTA and CDR2 FQGNSA. Here the CDR3 DNA reads TGTGCCAGCAGCTTTACGGGGGGCGGAGGAAAGAGAGATACGCAGTATTTT. Residues: CASSFTGGGGKRDTQYF.

This clone was seen only a few times. The chain uses TRBV7-8 and TRBJ2-1; 12 bases agree with TRBD2. V trimming: 2 bases; J trimming: 9 bases; junction bases outside the gene matches: 5. Germline CDR1 SGHVS, CDR2 FQNEAQ. This CDR3 comprises 15 residues. The CDR3 spells CASSLFSSGGAEQFF. CDR3 nucleotides: TGTGCCAGCAGCTTATTTTCTAGCGGGGGGGCTGAGCAGTTCTTC.